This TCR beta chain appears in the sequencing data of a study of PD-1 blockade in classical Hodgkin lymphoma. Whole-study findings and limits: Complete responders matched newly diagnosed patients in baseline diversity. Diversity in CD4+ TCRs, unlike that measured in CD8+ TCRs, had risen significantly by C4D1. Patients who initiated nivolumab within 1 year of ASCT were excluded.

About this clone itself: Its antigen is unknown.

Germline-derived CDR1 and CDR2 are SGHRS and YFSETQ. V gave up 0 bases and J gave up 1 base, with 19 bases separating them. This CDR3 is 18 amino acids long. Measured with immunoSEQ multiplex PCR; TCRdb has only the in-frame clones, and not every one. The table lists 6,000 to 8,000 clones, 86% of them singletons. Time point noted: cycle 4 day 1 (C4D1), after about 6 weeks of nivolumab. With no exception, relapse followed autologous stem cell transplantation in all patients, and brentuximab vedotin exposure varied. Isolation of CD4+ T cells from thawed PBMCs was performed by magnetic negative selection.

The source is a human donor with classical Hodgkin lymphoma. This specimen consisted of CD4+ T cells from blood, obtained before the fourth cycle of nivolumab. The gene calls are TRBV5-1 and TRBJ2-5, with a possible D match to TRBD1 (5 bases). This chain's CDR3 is CASSLAAQGARGQETQYF. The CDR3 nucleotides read TGCGCCAGCAGCTTGGCCGCTCAAGGGGCTAGGGGCCAAGAGACCCAGTACTTC.